This T cell receptor (beta chain) was sequenced for a study of blood T cell repertoires in COVID-19. Study overall: COVID-19 samples, acute and convalescent, were from the United States, Italy and Spain. Sources were T cells, B-cell-depleted T cells, or PBMCs; the material itself was cDNA or gDNA.

This clone was recorded once. The germline V gene encodes CDR1 SGHTA and CDR2 FQGTGA. The CDR3 totals 15 residues. The trim removed 5 bases at V and 5 bases at J, leaving 8 bases unmatched. In the source study's methods: How many nucleated cells were present was estimated from reference gene primer amplification. Using immunoSEQ multiplex PCR, the repertoire was profiled, and TCRdb retains in-frame clones only, with some absent. That table furnishes V, J and clone size, whereas the DNA furnished D and trimming. In the table there are roughly 40,000 clones, more than 70% of which are singletons. The TCR comes from a human donor in a cohort sampled during active COVID-19. The chain employs TRBV7-3 and TRBJ2-1; 8 nucleotides line up with TRBD1. Sequenced material: peripheral blood. Here the CDR3 DNA reads TGTGCCAGCAGCCAACAGGGGGGATTAAACAATGAGCAGTTCTTC. Its protein product is CASSQQGGLNNEQFF.